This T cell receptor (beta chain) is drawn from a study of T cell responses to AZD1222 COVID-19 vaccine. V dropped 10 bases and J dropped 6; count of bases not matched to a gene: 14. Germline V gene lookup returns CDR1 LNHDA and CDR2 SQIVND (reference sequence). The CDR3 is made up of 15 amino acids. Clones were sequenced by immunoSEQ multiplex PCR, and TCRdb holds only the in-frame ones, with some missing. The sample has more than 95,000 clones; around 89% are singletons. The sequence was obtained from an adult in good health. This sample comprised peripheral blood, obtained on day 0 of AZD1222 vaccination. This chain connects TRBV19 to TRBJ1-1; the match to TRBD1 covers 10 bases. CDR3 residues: CATRIGTGERAEAFF. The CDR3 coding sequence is TGTGCCACTCGTATTGGGACAGGGGAAAGAGCTGAAGCTTTCTTT.